This T cell receptor (beta chain) emerged from a study of cytomegalovirus exposure and HLA in healthy donors. Notes on this clone: The antigen is not known.

The CDR3 spans 14 residues. Trimming removed 2 bases from V and 4 bases from J; junction bases left unmatched: 4. Germline V lookup: CDR1 MNHNY, CDR2 SVGAGI (reference sequence). The PCR was carried out with 60 Vbeta primers and 13 Jbeta primers. The repertoire was sequenced with immunoSEQ multiplex PCR; TCRdb's copy has only in-frame clones and lacks some. This listing includes just under 80,000 clones. Overall study findings and caveats: Presence/absence analyses assumed roughly uniform sequencing depth across donors.

The sample comprised PBMCs. This sequence joins TRBV6-6 and TRBJ2-5, with 7 bases fitting TRBD1. This clonotype was sampled from a man aged 18 to 30 in good health and CMV-seropositive. CDR3 DNA sequence: TGTGCCAGCAGTTACATTGCAGGGGGAGAGACCCAGTACTTC. Amino acid sequence: CASSYIAGGETQYF.